The rows below give T cell receptor beta chains drawn from one sample of a study of blood T cell repertoires in COVID-19. The repertoire was sequenced with immunoSEQ multiplex PCR; TCRdb's copy has only in-frame clones and lacks some. The sample yields hundreds of thousands of clones, about 87% seen once. The sequenced material came from PBMCs or T cells enriched from blood (not recorded which). The receptor source for this set is a woman aged 45-65 years who had recovered from COVID-19. Each CDR3 is given with its conserved first and last residue. The order of the fields is J gene, V gene, D gene, clone size, CDR3 protein, CDR3 DNA. The D gene is left open where the match is weak. Clone sizes are given selectively: once, few, many, or a class where the clone is expanded.

J gene: TRBJ2-1
V gene: TRBV5-4
D gene: TRBD2
clone size: NA
CDR3 protein: CASSLTSGGNNEQFF
CDR3 DNA: TGTGCCAGCAGCTTGACCAGCGGGGGTAACAATGAGCAGTTCTTC

J gene: TRBJ2-6
V gene: TRBV27
D gene: NA
clone size: NA
CDR3 protein: CASGGPRGGANVLTF
CDR3 DNA: TGTGCCAGCGGCGGCCCGCGTGGTGGGGCCAACGTCCTGACTTTC

J gene: TRBJ2-1
V gene: TRBV24-1
D gene: NA
clone size: NA
CDR3 protein: CATSDGAVNEQFF
CDR3 DNA: TGTGCCACCAGTGATGGGGCTGTCAATGAGCAGTTCTTC

J gene: TRBJ2-7
V gene: TRBV7-9
D gene: NA
clone size: NA
CDR3 protein: CASSAPELLRYEQYF
CDR3 DNA: TGTGCCAGCAGCGCTCCGGAGTTACTGAGGTACGAGCAGTACTTC

J gene: TRBJ1-3
V gene: TRBV19
D gene: NA
clone size: NA
CDR3 protein: CATTPGRGTSSGNTIYF
CDR3 DNA: TGTGCCACCACCCCCGGCCGGGGAACGTCCTCTGGAAACACCATATATTTT

J gene: TRBJ1-1
V gene: TRBV9
D gene: NA
clone size: once
CDR3 protein: CATSLGAGTEAFF
CDR3 DNA: TGTGCCACCTCCCTGGGGGCGGGTACTGAAGCTTTCTTT

J gene: TRBJ2-3
V gene: TRBV24-1
D gene: TRBD1
clone size: NA
CDR3 protein: CATSDSRQGKQYF
CDR3 DNA: TGTGCCACCAGTGATTCAAGACAGGGAAAGCAGTATTTT

J gene: TRBJ2-7
V gene: TRBV4-3
D gene: TRBD1
clone size: NA
CDR3 protein: CASSQGDRGGSYEQYF
CDR3 DNA: TGCGCCAGCAGCCAGGGCGACAGGGGGGGTTCCTACGAGCAGTACTTC

J gene: TRBJ2-2
V gene: TRBV14
D gene: TRBD1
clone size: NA
CDR3 protein: CASSRGQADGGELFF
CDR3 DNA: TGTGCCAGCAGCCGGGGACAGGCGGATGGCGGGGAGCTGTTTTTT

J gene: TRBJ2-3
V gene: TRBV25-1
D gene: NA
clone size: NA
CDR3 protein: CASRETGGLADTQYF
CDR3 DNA: TGTGCCAGCCGCGAAACGGGGGGCCTAGCAGATACGCAGTATTTT

J gene: TRBJ2-7
V gene: TRBV2
D gene: NA
clone size: NA
CDR3 protein: CASSTTRGEQYF
CDR3 DNA: TGTGCCAGCAGCACCACACGGGGCGAGCAGTACTTC

J gene: TRBJ2-2
V gene: TRBV10-3
D gene: TRBD1
clone size: NA
CDR3 protein: CATEDRDLTGELFF
CDR3 DNA: TGTGCCACCGAGGACAGGGATTTGACCGGGGAGCTGTTTTTT

J gene: TRBJ2-3
V gene: TRBV11-2
D gene: NA
clone size: NA
CDR3 protein: CASSSYTQYF
CDR3 DNA: TGTGCCAGCAGTTCTTATACGCAGTATTTT

J gene: TRBJ2-4
V gene: TRBV28
D gene: NA
clone size: NA
CDR3 protein: CASSSTTRAGQKNIQYF
CDR3 DNA: TGTGCCAGCAGTTCGACAACAAGGGCGGGACAGAAAAACATTCAGTACTTC

J gene: TRBJ1-1
V gene: TRBV7-2
D gene: NA
clone size: NA
CDR3 protein: CASSPEASFLAEAFF
CDR3 DNA: TGTGCCAGCAGCCCCGAGGCAAGTTTTTTGGCTGAAGCTTTCTTT

J gene: TRBJ2-3
V gene: TRBV7-3
D gene: TRBD2
clone size: NA
CDR3 protein: CASSPRTSGFTDTQYF
CDR3 DNA: TGTGCCAGCAGCCCGCGGACTAGCGGTTTCACAGATACGCAGTATTTT

J gene: TRBJ1-5
V gene: TRBV5-6
D gene: TRBD1
clone size: NA
CDR3 protein: CASSQGQLNQPQHF
CDR3 DNA: TGTGCCAGCAGCCAGGGACAGCTAAATCAGCCCCAGCATTTT

J gene: TRBJ1-6
V gene: TRBV11-2
D gene: NA
clone size: NA
CDR3 protein: CASSVQGTYNSPLHF
CDR3 DNA: TGTGCCAGCAGCGTTCAGGGGACCTATAATTCACCCCTCCACTTT

J gene: TRBJ2-1
V gene: TRBV30
D gene: TRBD2
clone size: NA
CDR3 protein: CAWSVPLREHNEQFF
CDR3 DNA: TGTGCCTGGAGTGTACCCTTGCGGGAGCACAATGAGCAGTTCTTC

J gene: TRBJ2-7
V gene: TRBV6-5
D gene: TRBD1
clone size: NA
CDR3 protein: CAGSGTGVSEQYF
CDR3 DNA: TGTGCCGGTTCCGGGACAGGGGTTTCCGAGCAGTACTTC

J gene: TRBJ1-5
V gene: TRBV30
D gene: TRBD1
clone size: NA
CDR3 protein: CAWAGQYSNQPQHF
CDR3 DNA: TGTGCCTGGGCGGGACAGTATAGCAATCAGCCCCAGCATTTT

J gene: TRBJ1-1
V gene: TRBV27
D gene: NA
clone size: NA
CDR3 protein: CASSRVSLWNTEAFF
CDR3 DNA: TGTGCCAGCAGCAGGGTGAGTCTATGGAACACTGAAGCTTTCTTT

J gene: TRBJ2-1
V gene: TRBV7-9
D gene: NA
clone size: NA
CDR3 protein: CASSRTRVEQFF
CDR3 DNA: TGTGCCAGCAGCCGAACTAGGGTTGAGCAGTTCTTC

J gene: TRBJ2-1
V gene: TRBV5-5
D gene: TRBD2
clone size: NA
CDR3 protein: CASSAGTSSHNEQFF
CDR3 DNA: TGTGCCAGCAGCGCCGGGACTAGCTCCCACAATGAGCAGTTCTTC

J gene: TRBJ1-5
V gene: TRBV30
D gene: NA
clone size: NA
CDR3 protein: CAWSVSRGGWGNQPQHF
CDR3 DNA: TGTGCCTGGAGTGTGTCTAGGGGGGGCTGGGGCAATCAGCCCCAGCATTTT

J gene: TRBJ2-4
V gene: TRBV11-2
D gene: NA
clone size: NA
CDR3 protein: CASSLVGAGLKAKNIQYF
CDR3 DNA: TGTGCCAGCAGCTTAGTGGGGGCGGGTCTCAAAGCCAAAAACATTCAGTACTTC

J gene: TRBJ2-1
V gene: TRBV10-3
D gene: NA
clone size: NA
CDR3 protein: CAISDSTSGEQFF
CDR3 DNA: TGTGCCATCAGTGATTCGACTAGTGGTGAGCAGTTCTTC

J gene: TRBJ1-2
V gene: TRBV3-1/TRBV3-2
D gene: NA
clone size: NA
CDR3 protein: CASSQDDKKGDYGYTF
CDR3 DNA: TGTGCCAGCAGCCAAGATGACAAGAAAGGGGACTATGGCTACACCTTC